The clone carrying this T cell receptor (beta chain) was recorded many times. Its antigen is still unknown. These data belong to a study of early T cells in non-severe SARS-CoV-2 infection. Study in general: Chains stayed unpaired after sequencing of bulk RNA from unsorted whole blood. Study-wide findings and caveats: Clonotype matching in VDJdb favored anti-spike CD8 responses and did not capture private and CD4 specificities.

The germline V gene encodes CDR1 MNHEY and CDR2 SVGAGI. The CDR3 has 17 amino acids. The V gene lost 0 bases and the J gene lost 0 bases, with 15 bases spanning the gap. One entry per CDR3 protein, called by TCRdb with MiXCR from the 5' RACE reads. The sample shows around 29,000 distinct CDR3 sequences, 5.7% of them seen only once. This TCR was recovered from an adult who was a healthcare worker with PCR-confirmed SARS-CoV-2 infection or an uninfected control (not recorded which). The gene calls are TRBV6-5 and TRBJ2-7; unclear D gene. Material: whole blood. CDR3 residues: CASSYSFYGLLSYEQYF. The CDR3 nucleotides are TGTGCCAGCAGTTACTCGTTTTACGGTCTTCTCTCCTACGAGCAGTACTTC.